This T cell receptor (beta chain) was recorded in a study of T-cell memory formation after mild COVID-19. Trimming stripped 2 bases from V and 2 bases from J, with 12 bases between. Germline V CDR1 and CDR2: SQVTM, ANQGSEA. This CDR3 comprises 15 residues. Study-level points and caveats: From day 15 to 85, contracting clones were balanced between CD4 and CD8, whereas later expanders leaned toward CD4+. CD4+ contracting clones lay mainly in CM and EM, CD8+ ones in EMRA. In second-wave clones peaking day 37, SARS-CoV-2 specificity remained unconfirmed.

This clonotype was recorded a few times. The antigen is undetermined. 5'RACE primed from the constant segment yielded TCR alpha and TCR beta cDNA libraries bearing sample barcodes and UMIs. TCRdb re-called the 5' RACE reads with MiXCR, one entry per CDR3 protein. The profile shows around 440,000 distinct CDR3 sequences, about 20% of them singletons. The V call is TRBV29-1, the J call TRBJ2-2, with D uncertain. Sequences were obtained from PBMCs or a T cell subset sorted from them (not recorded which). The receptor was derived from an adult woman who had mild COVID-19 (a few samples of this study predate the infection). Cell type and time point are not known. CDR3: CSVEIGQVNTGELFF. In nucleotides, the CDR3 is TGCAGCGTTGAAATAGGGCAGGTTAACACCGGGGAGCTGTTTTTT.